The 27 T cell receptor beta chains below were found in one sample sequenced in a study of beta chain features in type 1 diabetes (dated by TCRdb to 2016 to 2019). The library was made by the immunoSEQ multiplex PCR assay. The entire amount of isolated RNA was reverse transcribed using the High Capacity cDNA Reverse Transcription Kit, so the sequenced TCRB transcripts were expressed ones. TCRdb took over this immuneACCESS table, retaining in-frame rearrangements with V and J assigned. Such tables are incomplete; in checked studies, under half of the missing clones stem from an unresolved V gene, and the remainder is unexplained. The sample table records roughly 610,000 clones; roughly 15% of these occur just once. About 0.087% of the sample belongs to the ten largest clones. Sequencing was performed on naive CD4+ T cells from blood. The cell subset or site label, read with the paper, signifies: true naive CD4+ T cells. These receptors were taken from a man younger than 35 in good health.

In its sample, this clone was seen a few times. This chain connects TRBV5-1 to TRBJ2-5; 10 bases agree with TRBD1. The V segment lost 4 bases and the J segment 4 bases; nucleotides outside the gene matches: 13. Germline V lookup: CDR1 SGHRS, CDR2 YFSETQ. CDR3 length equals 17 residues. The CDR3 coding sequence is TGCGCCAGCAGCATCCGACAGGGGGCATGGGCCGGAGAGACCCAGTACTTC. Its protein product is CASSIRQGAWAGETQYF.

V is TRBV15 and J is TRBJ1-5; possible D gene TRBD1, 5 bases. Per the germline V gene, CDR1 is LNHNV and CDR2 is YYDKDF (reference sequence). This CDR3 contains 15 residues. The V gene lost 0 bases and the J gene lost 4 bases, with 10 bases spanning the gap. The CDR3 sequence is CATSREKGWNQPQHF. In DNA, the CDR3 is TGTGCCACCAGCAGAGAGAAGGGGTGGAATCAGCCCCAGCATTTT.

This sequence joins TRBV7-3 and TRBJ2-1; D is uncertain. V was shortened by 5 bases and J by 5 bases, with 16 bases between the two germline ends. Germline lookup yields CDR1 SGHTA and CDR2 FQGTGA. The CDR3 covers 15 residues. CDR3 nucleotides: TGTGCCAGCAGCCAGCAAACGGTCCCGAACAATGAGCAGTTCTTC. Residues: CASSQQTVPNNEQFF.

The chain combines TRBV21-1 with TRBJ2-7; the table gives TRBD2 as D, unverified against the DNA. TRBV21-1 counts as a pseudogene. This CDR3 comprises 14 residues. As DNA, the CDR3 is TGTGCCACCTTTGAGAGAATATCTGCCTACGAGCAGTACTTC. Residues: CATFERISAYEQYF.

In the case of this clone: The sample has other DNA sequences that encode this CDR3 too. The chain recombines TRBV28 with TRBJ2-3, with TRBD1 matching over 8 bases. Losses at the gene ends were 2 bases for V and 1 base for J; bases not matched to a gene: 2. Germline CDR1 is MDHEN and CDR2 is SYDVKM. The CDR3 length is 15 residues. This CDR3 is CASSLQGAGTDTQYF. The CDR3 region has the DNA TGTGCCAGCAGTTTACAGGGGGCGGGCACAGATACGCAGTATTTT.

The V gene is TRBV4-3, the J gene TRBJ1-1; 7 bases are shared with TRBD1. Germline CDR1 and CDR2: LGHNA and YSLEER. The J segment lost 1 base and the V segment lost 3 bases, leaving 5 bases of the junction unmatched. CDR3 length: 15 residues. As DNA, the CDR3 is TGCGCCAGCAGCCACGACAGGGATTGGAACACTGAAGCTTTCTTT. Protein sequence: CASSHDRDWNTEAFF.

This clone appeared a few times. Other DNA sequences within the sample encode an identical CDR3. The chain carries TRBV6-6 and TRBJ1-4; the D gene is possibly TRBD1 (5 bases). The CDR3 runs to 15 residues. CDR1 is MNHNY, CDR2 SVGAGI, per germline (reference sequence). Trimming cost V 0 bases and J 8 bases, with 13 bases left between them. DNA for the CDR3: TGTGCCAGCAGTTACTCCGGCCAGGGTAACGAAAAACTGTTTTTT. Protein: CASSYSGQGNEKLFF.

This clone was seen a few times. V gene TRBV2 combines with J gene TRBJ1-5, with D hard to call. The germline CDR1 and CDR2 sequences are SNHLY and FYNNEI. The CDR3 is made up of 14 amino acids. V was shortened by 5 bases and J by 3 bases, with 11 bases between the two germline ends. In nucleotides, the CDR3 is TGTGCCAGCAGTCAAGACGGACCCAATCAGCCCCAGCATTTT. Its protein is CASSQDGPNQPQHF.

This clone appeared a few times. V gene TRBV5-1 combines with J gene TRBJ1-1, with TRBD1 matching over 10 bases. Per germline, CDR1 SGHRS and CDR2 YFSETQ. This CDR3 contains 16 residues. V dropped 4 bases and J dropped 4; count of bases not matched to a gene: 10. The CDR3 DNA follows: TGCGCCAGCAGCCTTGGACAGGGGGTATTGAGCACTGAAGCTTTCTTT. It translates to CASSLGQGVLSTEAFF.

J is TRBJ1-2 and V is TRBV20-1; maybe TRBD1 (5 bases). Germline CDR1 is DFQATT and CDR2 is SNEGSKA (reference sequence). Trimming left V 2 bases short and J 7 bases short, with 8 bases between. The CDR3 totals 11 residues. The CDR3 sequence is CSARRQFGYTF. In DNA form, the CDR3 reads TGCAGTGCTAGACGACAGTTTGGCTACACCTTC.

This chain joins TRBV29-1 and TRBJ2-2; D gene unclear. Germline CDR1 and CDR2: SQVTM and ANQGSEA. CDR3 length: 15 amino acids. Deletions cut 5 bases from V and 0 bases from J, with 13 bases between. The CDR3, as DNA: TGCAGCGTTCAGGTTCTGACCTCGAACACCGGGGAGCTGTTTTTT. It translates to CSVQVLTSNTGELFF.

V and J are TRBV7-9 and TRBJ1-4; D is perhaps TRBD1 (6 bases). Trimming took off 1 base at V and 3 bases at J, with 9 bases between the two ends. Looked up from germline, CDR1 is SEHNR and CDR2 is FQNEAQ (reference sequence). The CDR3 is 15 amino acids. The CDR3: CASSLVGTPNEKLFF. The CDR3, as DNA: TGTGCCAGCAGCTTAGTGGGGACACCTAATGAAAAACTGTTTTTT.

This sequence joins TRBV5-4 and TRBJ1-5; unclear D gene. V was shortened by 4 bases and J by 0 bases, with 5 bases between the two germline ends. This CDR3 is built from 13 residues. Germline CDR1 reads SGHNT; CDR2 reads YYREEE (reference sequence). CDR3 coding DNA: TGTGCCAGCAGCCGAGATAGCAATCAGCCCCAGCATTTT. It translates to CASSRDSNQPQHF.

The V call is TRBV2, the J call TRBJ1-2, with a weak D call TRBD1 (5 bases). Trimming shortened V by 8 bases and J by 5 bases, and 15 bases separated the two germline ends. Per the germline V gene, CDR1 is SNHLY and CDR2 is FYNNEI. The CDR3 is 13 residues long. Here the CDR3 DNA reads TGTGCCAGCTCACGGGACGGTAGTTATGGCTACACCTTC. Protein: CASSRDGSYGYTF.

This clone appeared a few times. The chain combines TRBV28 with TRBJ2-7, with TRBD1 matching 9 bases. CDR3 length: 15 residues. Germline V CDR1 and CDR2: MDHEN, SYDVKM. V shed 3 bases and J 2 bases; nucleotides not matched to a gene: 5. CDR3 in amino acids: CASSFRDRVTYEQYF. CDR3 coding DNA: TGTGCCAGCAGTTTCCGGGACAGGGTAACCTACGAGCAGTACTTC.

This clone was detected only a few times. The chain links TRBV7-3 to TRBJ2-1, with 11 bases identical to TRBD2. V was pared by 5 bases and J by 3 bases, with 6 bases of the junction left unmatched. The CDR3 totals 16 residues. Germline CDR1 SGHTA, CDR2 FQGTGA. CDR3 residues: CASSRSGLADYNEQFF. CDR3 DNA: TGTGCCAGCAGCCGCTCGGGACTAGCGGACTACAATGAGCAGTTCTTC.

This clone was counted only a few times. The V and J genes are TRBV10-3 and TRBJ2-5; TRBD2 aligns across 11 bases. V trimming: 11 bases; J trimming: 2 bases; junction bases outside the gene matches: 7. The CDR3 consists of 14 residues. Germline V gene lookup returns CDR1 ENHRY and CDR2 SYGVKD. The CDR3 DNA follows: TGTGCCGCGGCCGGGACTAGCGGACAAGAGACCCAGTACTTC. Translating it yields CAAAGTSGQETQYF.

Notes on this clone: The junction departs from the called germline gene at one end, perhaps through a read error. This chain links TRBV25-1 with TRBJ2-7; 7 positions match TRBD1. The CDR3 covers 15 residues. Germline V lookup: CDR1 MGHDK, CDR2 SYGVNS. CDR3 amino acids: CASSQYRGNLNEQYF. In DNA, the CDR3 is TGTGCCAGCAGTCAATACAGGGGTAATCTAAACGAGCAGTACTTC.

This clone appeared a few times. CDR3 DNA: TGTGCCAGCAGCGTGACTCGAGGGGGGCAAGGACTGTTTTTT. As protein: CASSVTRGGQGLFF. The gene calls are TRBV9 and TRBJ1-4; tentative D call: TRBD1 (6 bases). Germline CDR1 and CDR2: SGDLS and YYNGEE. Trimming left V 2 bases short and J 13 bases short, with 18 bases between. The CDR3 totals 14 residues.

The chain recombines TRBV19 with TRBJ1-5; D possibly corresponds to TRBD1 (6 bases). CDR3 length equals 15 residues. The germline CDR1 and CDR2 sequences are LNHDA and SQIVND (reference sequence). Trimming removed 4 bases at V and 2 bases at J, with 12 bases between. For the CDR3, the DNA is TGTGCCAGTAGTACCGCTAACAGGGGCAATCAGCCCCAGCATTTT. This sequence encodes CASSTANRGNQPQHF.

This chain uses TRBV7-4 with TRBJ2-1; no clear D gene. The CDR3 sequence is 16 residues long. Trimming stripped 5 bases from V and 3 bases from J, with 17 bases between. Germline V gene data show CDR1 as SGHVT and CDR2 as SQSDAQ. The CDR3 loop reads CASSPSVCLNYNEQFF. CDR3 in DNA: TGTGCCAGCAGCCCTTCTGTTTGTTTGAACTACAATGAGCAGTTCTTC. The full variable domain, rest sourced from reference TRBV7-4 and TRBJ2-1, is GAGVSQSPRYKVAKRGRDVALRCDSISGHVTLYWYRQTLGQGSEVLTYSQSDAQRDKSGRPSGRFSAERPERSVSTLKIQRTEQGDSAVYLCASSPSVCLNYNEQFFGPGTRLTVL.

The chain uses TRBV5-6 and TRBJ1-2, with D possibly being TRBD1 (6 bases). The CDR3 consists of 14 residues. The germline V and J ends were trimmed by 4 bases and 4 bases, with 14 bases remaining between them. Germline-derived CDR1 and CDR2 are SGHDT and YYEEEE. This CDR3 reads CASSPADRSYGYTF. The CDR3 DNA follows: TGTGCCAGCAGCCCTGCGGACAGAAGCTATGGCTACACCTTC.

This clone was seen more than once but under ten times. J is TRBJ1-2 and V is TRBV29-1, with a possible D match to TRBD1 (5 bases). Trimming stripped 4 bases from V and 1 base from J, with 13 bases between. Germline CDR1 and CDR2: SQVTM and ANQGSEA. The CDR3 extends over 14 amino acids. CDR3 sequence (DNA): TGCAGCGTTGTTTTGCGGGGACTTAACTATGGCTACACCTTC. This translates into CSVVLRGLNYGYTF.

The chain employs TRBV19 and TRBJ2-2; 9 positions match TRBD2. This CDR3 contains 15 residues. V was pared by 4 bases and J by 5 bases, with 5 bases of the junction left unmatched. Germline CDR1 is LNHDA and CDR2 is SQIVND (reference sequence). CDR3 amino acids: CASSTGSGSTGELFF. The CDR3 DNA sequence: TGTGCCAGTAGTACAGGTAGCGGGAGTACCGGGGAGCTGTTTTTT.

This clone was counted between two and nine times. V gene TRBV11-3 combines with J gene TRBJ2-7; a possible D gene is TRBD2 (5 bases). From germline, CDR1 is SGHNT and CDR2 YENEEA. The CDR3 is 14 amino acids. V lost 4 bases to trimming and J lost 2 bases, with 12 bases between them. DNA of the CDR3: TGTGCCAGCAGCTCATCCGGGGATGCCTACGAGCAGTACTTC. The encoded protein is CASSSSGDAYEQYF.

CDR3 bases: TGTGCCAGCAGCGTAGGTGGTAGCGGGAGGGGCAATGAGCAGTTCTTC. Translated: CASSVGGSGRGNEQFF. The V and J genes are TRBV9 and TRBJ2-1, with TRBD2 matching over 11 bases. With 0 bases clipped from V and 6 bases from J, the junction kept 5 bases outside the gene matches. The CDR3 is 16 residues long. The germline V gene encodes CDR1 SGDLS and CDR2 YYNGEE.

The chain has TRBV5-1 and TRBJ1-5, with TRBD1 matching 7 bases. CDR1 is SGHRS and CDR2 is YFSETQ in the germline V gene. The J segment lost 6 bases and the V segment lost 5 bases, leaving 8 bases of the junction unmatched. This CDR3 has 14 residues. The CDR3 bases are TGCGCCAGCAGAAGAGACAGGGAGGGTCAGCCCCAGCATTTT. It encodes CASRRDREGQPQHF.